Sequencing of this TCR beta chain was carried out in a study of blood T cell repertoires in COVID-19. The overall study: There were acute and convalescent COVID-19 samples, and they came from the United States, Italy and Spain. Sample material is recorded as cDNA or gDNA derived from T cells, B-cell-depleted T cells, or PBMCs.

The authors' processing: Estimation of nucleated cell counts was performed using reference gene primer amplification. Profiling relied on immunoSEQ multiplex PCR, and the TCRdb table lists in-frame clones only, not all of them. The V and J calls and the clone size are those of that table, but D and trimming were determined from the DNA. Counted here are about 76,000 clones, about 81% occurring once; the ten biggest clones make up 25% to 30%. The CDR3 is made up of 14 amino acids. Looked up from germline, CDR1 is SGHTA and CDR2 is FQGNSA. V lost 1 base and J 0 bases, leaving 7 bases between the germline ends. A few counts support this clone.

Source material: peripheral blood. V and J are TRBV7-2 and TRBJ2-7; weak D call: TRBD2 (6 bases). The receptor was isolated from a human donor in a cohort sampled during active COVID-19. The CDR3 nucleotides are TGTGCCAGCAGCTTAGGCGGGGACTCCTACGAGCAGTACTTC. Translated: CASSLGGDSYEQYF. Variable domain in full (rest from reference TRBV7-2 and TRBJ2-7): GAGVSQSPSNKVTEKGKDVELRCDPISGHTALYWYRQSLGQGLEFLIYFQGNSAPDKSGLPSDRFSAERTGGSVSTLTIQRTQQEDSAVYLCASSLGGDSYEQYFGPGTRLTVT.